The TCR beta chain under discussion was sequenced for a study of long-term antiretroviral therapy in people with HIV. The study's findings and limits: At every time point, clones expanded before ART dominated the repertoire. All blood samples came from the years 2004 to 2017, possibly under older ART regimens.

The CDR3 is made up of 12 amino acids. Looked up from germline, CDR1 is LGHNT and CDR2 is FRNRAP. With 2 bases removed from V and 4 bases from J, the gap between germline ends came to 6 bases. Sequencing relied on immunoSEQ assay v3.0, run at survey level. The method was immunoSEQ multiplex PCR; TCRdb's version includes in-frame clones alone and lacks a portion of them. This table has almost 30,000 clones, about 93% appearing once. A remark on this clone: Its matching antigen is unknown.

Sequencing was performed on unsorted PBMCs, taken approximately 6.3 years after starting antiretroviral therapy. This clonotype was sampled from a woman aged 40 to 55 with HIV. This chain joins TRBV12-5 and TRBJ2-7; no reliable D call. The CDR3 region has the DNA TGTGCTAGTGGTTTGTCCCGGTACGAGCAGTACTTC. This translates into CASGLSRYEQYF. The variable domain in full, with the rest retrieved from reference TRBV12-5 and TRBJ2-7, is DARVTQTPRHKVTEMGQEVTMRCQPILGHNTVFWYRQTMMQGLELLAYFRNRAPLDDSGMPKDRFSAEMPDATLATLKIQPSEPRDSAVYFCASGLSRYEQYFGPGTRLTVT.